These T cell receptor beta chains were read from a single sample in a study of tumor T cells in aggressive B-cell lymphoma. Assay: immunoSEQ multiplex PCR; the TCRdb copy retains only in-frame clones and omits some. This table has some 7,200 clones, roughly 90% appearing once. The sample comprised tumor tissue. These receptors all stem from an adult with diffuse large B cell lymphoma. Some clones in this sample may be carry-over from other donors' samples. The CDR3 runs from the conserved cysteine through the conserved F or W. A D gene is named only where the DNA matches it firmly. Size is omitted from some rows. Given values are once, few, many or a class for expanded clones.

TRBD1	TRBV19	NA	TRBJ2-7	15	TGTGCCAGTAGTACTGGGGACAGGGGTGGTGGCGAGCAGTACTTC	CASSTGDRGGGEQYF
NA	TRBV7-3	NA	TRBJ1-1	13	TGTGCCAGCAGCTTAATCGACAGTGCTGAAGCTTTCTTT	CASSLIDSAEAFF
NA	TRBV19	NA	TRBJ1-1	16	TGTGCCAGTAGTCTGTGGTTCGGGATTTTGAACACTGAAGCTTTCTTT	CASSLWFGILNTEAFF
NA	TRBV9	NA	TRBJ1-1	14	TGTGCCAGCAGTACAGGGTTGGGCAACACTGAAGCTTTCTTT	CASSTGLGNTEAFF
NA	TRBV14	NA	TRBJ2-7	12	TGTGCCAGCAGCTATAGCTCCTACGAGCAGTACTTC	CASSYSSYEQYF
TRBD2	TRBV7-9	NA	TRBJ2-2	17	TGTGCCAGCAGGGTCATACTAGCGGCCATGAACACCGGGGAGCTGTTTTTT	CASRVILAAMNTGELFF
TRBD1	TRBV11-3	once	TRBJ2-2	19	TGTGCCAGCAGCTCACCGTGGACAGGGGGCGTGTCGAACACCGGGGAGCTGTTTTTT	CASSSPWTGGVSNTGELFF
NA	TRBV6-1	NA	TRBJ2-2	14	TGTGCCAGCAGGGGAACAGGGAACACCGGGGAGCTGTTTTTT	CASRGTGNTGELFF
TRBD2	TRBV5-1	once	TRBJ2-3	16	TGCGCCAGCAGTCCGCCACTAGCGGGGATCACAGATACGCAGTATTTT	CASSPPLAGITDTQYF
TRBD1	TRBV7-9	NA	TRBJ1-1	15	TGTGCCAGCTCTTCCCGACAGGGTGGTTTCACTGAAGCTTTCTTT	CASSSRQGGFTEAFF
NA	TRBV5-1	NA	TRBJ1-1	15	TGCGCCAGCAGCTTGGACCCCGGGACACCTCTTGAAGCTTTCTTT	CASSLDPGTPLEAFF
NA	TRBV7-3	NA	TRBJ2-1	14	TGTGCCAGCAGCTTAGCGGGTCCCTACAATGAGCAGTTCTTC	CASSLAGPYNEQFF
TRBD2	TRBV4-2	NA	TRBJ2-7	16	TGTGCCAGCAGCCAACCGACTAGCGGGGGCTCCTACGAGCAGTACTTC	CASSQPTSGGSYEQYF
TRBD1	TRBV6-6	large	TRBJ1-2	12	TGTGCCAGCACAGGGACAGGGGGCGGCTACACCTTC	CASTGTGGGYTF
NA	TRBV27	NA	TRBJ1-5	13	TGTGCCAGCAGTGGACAGATAAATCAGCCCCAGCATTTT	CASSGQINQPQHF
NA	TRBV5-4	NA	TRBJ2-5	15	TGTGCCAGCAGCTCGCAGTCGGGTTTTTCAGAGACCCAGTACTTC	CASSSQSGFSETQYF
NA	TRBV29-1	NA	TRBJ1-1	13	TGCAGCGTTGTAAGGGGGGGTGGCACTGAAGCTTTCTTT	CSVVRGGGTEAFF
NA	TRBV9	NA	TRBJ1-1	13	TGTGCCAGCAGCGTAACCGCGCTGAGTGAAGCTTTCTTT	CASSVTALSEAFF
TRBD2	TRBV7-9	few	TRBJ2-1	16	TGTGCCAGCAGCTGGGGTAGCGGGGGGATCACGAATGAGCAGTTCTTC	CASSWGSGGITNEQFF
NA	TRBV30	once	TRBJ1-4	14	TGTGCCTGGACCCGGGGGTTGGGTGAAGAAAAACTGTTTTTT	CAWTRGLGEEKLFF
NA	TRBV19	NA	TRBJ2-3	14	TGTGCCAGTACCTTAGGGGCCTTTGCAGATACGCAGTATTTT	CASTLGAFADTQYF
NA	TRBV5-1	NA	TRBJ2-1	13	TGCGCCAGCAGCCGGGGGGCCGGGAATGAGCAGTTCTTC	CASSRGAGNEQFF
TRBD2	TRBV2	once	TRBJ2-3	15	TGTGCCAGCAGTGTCCAACCCGCGGGGGCAGATACGCAGTATTTT	CASSVQPAGADTQYF
TRBD2	TRBV5-1	few	TRBJ2-1	17	TGCGCCAGCAGCTTGCCGACTAGCGGGGGGCCATACAATGAGCAGTTCTTC	CASSLPTSGGPYNEQFF
TRBD1	TRBV7-9	NA	TRBJ1-1	14	TGTGCCAGCAGCTCAGGGGGCGAGAACACTGAAGCTTTCTTT	CASSSGGENTEAFF
NA	TRBV7-2	NA	TRBJ1-1	14	TGTGCCAGCAGCTTTCCGGCAGGGAACACTGAAGCTTTCTTT	CASSFPAGNTEAFF
NA	TRBV5-4	NA	TRBJ1-2	15	TGTGCCAGCAGCTCCCCGGGTTCGAGGAACTATGGCTACACCTTC	CASSSPGSRNYGYTF
TRBD1	TRBV5-6	NA	TRBJ2-2	16	TGTGCCAGCAGCTTGGAGGACAGGGGGATGACCGGGGAGCTGTTTTTT	CASSLEDRGMTGELFF